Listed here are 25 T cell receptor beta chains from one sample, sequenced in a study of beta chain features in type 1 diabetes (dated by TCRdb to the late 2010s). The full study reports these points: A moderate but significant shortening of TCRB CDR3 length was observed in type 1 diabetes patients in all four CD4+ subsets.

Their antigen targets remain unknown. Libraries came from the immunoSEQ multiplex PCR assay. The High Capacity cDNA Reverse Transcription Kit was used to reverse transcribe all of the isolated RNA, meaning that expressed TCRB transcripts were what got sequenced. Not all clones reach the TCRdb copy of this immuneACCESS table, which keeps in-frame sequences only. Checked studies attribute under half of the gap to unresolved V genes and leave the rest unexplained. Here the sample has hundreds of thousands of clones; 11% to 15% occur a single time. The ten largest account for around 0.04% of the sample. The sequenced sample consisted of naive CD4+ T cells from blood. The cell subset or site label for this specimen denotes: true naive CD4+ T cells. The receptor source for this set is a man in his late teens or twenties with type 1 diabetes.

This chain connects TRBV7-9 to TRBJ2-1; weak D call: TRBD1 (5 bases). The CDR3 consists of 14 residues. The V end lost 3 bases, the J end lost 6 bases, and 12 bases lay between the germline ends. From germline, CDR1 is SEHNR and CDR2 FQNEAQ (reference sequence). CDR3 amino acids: CASSFPWQGNEQFF. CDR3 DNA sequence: TGTGCCAGCAGCTTCCCTTGGCAGGGCAATGAGCAGTTCTTC.

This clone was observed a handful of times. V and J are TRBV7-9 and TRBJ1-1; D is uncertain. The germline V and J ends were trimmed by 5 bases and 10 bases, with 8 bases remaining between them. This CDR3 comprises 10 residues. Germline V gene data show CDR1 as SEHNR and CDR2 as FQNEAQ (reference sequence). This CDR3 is CASSTGSAFF. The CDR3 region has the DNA TGTGCCAGCAGCACTGGCTCAGCTTTCTTT.

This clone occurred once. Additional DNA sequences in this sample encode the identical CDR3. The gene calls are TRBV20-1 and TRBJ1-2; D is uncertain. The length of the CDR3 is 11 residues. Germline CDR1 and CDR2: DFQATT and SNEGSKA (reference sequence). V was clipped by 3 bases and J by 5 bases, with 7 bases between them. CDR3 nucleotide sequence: TGCAGTGCTAGCGGGTCGTATGGCTACACCTTC. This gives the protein CSASGSYGYTF.

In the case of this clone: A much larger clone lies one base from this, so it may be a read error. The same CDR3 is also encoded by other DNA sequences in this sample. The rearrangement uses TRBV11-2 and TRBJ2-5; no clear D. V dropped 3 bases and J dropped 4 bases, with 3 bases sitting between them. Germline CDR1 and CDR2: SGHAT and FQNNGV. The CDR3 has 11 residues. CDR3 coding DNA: TGTGCCAGCAGCTTGGGAGAGACCCAGTACTTC. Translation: CASSLGETQYF.

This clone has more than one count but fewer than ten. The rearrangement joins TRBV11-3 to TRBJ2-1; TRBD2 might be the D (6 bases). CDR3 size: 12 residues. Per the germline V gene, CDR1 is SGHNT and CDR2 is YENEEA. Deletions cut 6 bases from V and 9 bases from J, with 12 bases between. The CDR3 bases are TGTGCCAGCAGGACCGTGGGAGGTGAGCAGTTCTTC. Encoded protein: CASRTVGGEQFF.

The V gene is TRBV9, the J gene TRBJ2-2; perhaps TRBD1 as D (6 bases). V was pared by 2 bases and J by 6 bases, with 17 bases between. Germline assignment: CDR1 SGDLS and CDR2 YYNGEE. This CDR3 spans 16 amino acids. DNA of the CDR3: TGTGCCAGCAGCGTCCGGGACACCAGACGCCCCGGGGAGCTGTTTTTT. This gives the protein CASSVRDTRRPGELFF.

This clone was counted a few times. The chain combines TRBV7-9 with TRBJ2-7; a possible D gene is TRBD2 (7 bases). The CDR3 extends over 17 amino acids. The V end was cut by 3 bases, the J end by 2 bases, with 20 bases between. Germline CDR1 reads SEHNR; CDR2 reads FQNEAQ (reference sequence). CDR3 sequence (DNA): TGTGCCAGCAGCTTTCCCCCGAGGGGGGGAGCTACCTACGAGCAGTACTTC. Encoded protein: CASSFPPRGGATYEQYF.

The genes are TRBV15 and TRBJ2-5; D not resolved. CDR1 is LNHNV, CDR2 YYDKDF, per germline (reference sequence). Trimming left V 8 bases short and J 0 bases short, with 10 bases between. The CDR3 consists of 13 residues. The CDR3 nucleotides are TGTGCCACCCTCCCTAAGGACCAAGAGACCCAGTACTTC. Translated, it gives CATLPKDQETQYF.

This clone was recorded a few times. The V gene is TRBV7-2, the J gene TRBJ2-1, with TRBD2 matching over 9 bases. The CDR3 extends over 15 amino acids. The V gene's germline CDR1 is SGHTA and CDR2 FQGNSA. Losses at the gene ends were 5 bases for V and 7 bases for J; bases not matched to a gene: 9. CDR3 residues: CASSAVGTSRNEQFF. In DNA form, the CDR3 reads TGTGCCAGCAGCGCCGTCGGGACTAGCAGGAATGAGCAGTTCTTC.

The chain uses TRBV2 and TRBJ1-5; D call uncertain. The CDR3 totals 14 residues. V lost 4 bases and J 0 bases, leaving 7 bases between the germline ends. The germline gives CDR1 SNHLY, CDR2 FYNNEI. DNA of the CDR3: TGTGCCAGCAGTGGTCGAAGTAGCAATCAGCCCCAGCATTTT. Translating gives CASSGRSSNQPQHF.

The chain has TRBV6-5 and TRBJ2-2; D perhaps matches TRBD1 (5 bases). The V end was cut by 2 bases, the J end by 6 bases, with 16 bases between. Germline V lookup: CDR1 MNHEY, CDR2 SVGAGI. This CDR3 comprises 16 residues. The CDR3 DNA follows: TGTGCCAGCAGTTACCTAACAGGCGTTTTCGCCGGGGAGCTGTTTTTT. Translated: CASSYLTGVFAGELFF.

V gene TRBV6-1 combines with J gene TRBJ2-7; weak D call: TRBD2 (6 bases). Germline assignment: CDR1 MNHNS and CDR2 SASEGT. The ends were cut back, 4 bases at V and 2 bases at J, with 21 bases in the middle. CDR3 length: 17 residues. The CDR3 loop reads CASSGDLGGLLTYEQYF. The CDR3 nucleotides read TGTGCCAGCAGTGGGGACCTCGGGGGTCTCCTAACCTACGAGCAGTACTTC.

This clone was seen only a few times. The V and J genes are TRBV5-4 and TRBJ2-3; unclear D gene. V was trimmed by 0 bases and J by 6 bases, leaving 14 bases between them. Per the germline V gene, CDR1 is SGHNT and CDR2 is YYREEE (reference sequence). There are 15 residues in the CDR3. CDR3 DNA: TGTGCCAGCAGCTTGGGACGCCTGCCAACGGATACGCAGTATTTT. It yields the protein CASSLGRLPTDTQYF.

The CDR3 spells CASSQAVFSYEQYF. The CDR3 region has the DNA TGTGCCAGCAGCCAAGCGGTCTTTTCCTACGAGCAGTACTTC. The chain is built from TRBV4-2 and TRBJ2-7; D ambiguous. The length of the CDR3 is 14 residues. In germline, CDR1 is LGHNA, CDR2 YNFKEQ. V was cut by 1 base and J by 1 base, with 8 bases left in between.

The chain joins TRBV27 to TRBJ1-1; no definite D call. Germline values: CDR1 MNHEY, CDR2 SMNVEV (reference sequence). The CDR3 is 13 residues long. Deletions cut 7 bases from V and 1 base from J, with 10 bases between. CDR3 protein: CASMKRWNTEAFF. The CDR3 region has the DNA TGTGCCAGCATGAAGCGATGGAACACTGAAGCTTTCTTT.

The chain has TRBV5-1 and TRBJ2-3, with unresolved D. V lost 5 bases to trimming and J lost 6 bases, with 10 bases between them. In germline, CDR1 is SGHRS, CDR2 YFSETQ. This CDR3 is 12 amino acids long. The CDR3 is CASRLAQDTQYF. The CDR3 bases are TGCGCCAGCAGGCTGGCGCAGGATACGCAGTATTTT.

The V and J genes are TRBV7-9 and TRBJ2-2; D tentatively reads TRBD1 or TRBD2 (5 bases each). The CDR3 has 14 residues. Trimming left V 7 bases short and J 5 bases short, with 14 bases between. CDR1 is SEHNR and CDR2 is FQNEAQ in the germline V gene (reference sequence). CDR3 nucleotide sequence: TGTGCCAGCAACCTTTTGGGGGTTACCGGGGAGCTGTTTTTT. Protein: CASNLLGVTGELFF. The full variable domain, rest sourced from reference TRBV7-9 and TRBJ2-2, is DTGVSQNPRHKITKRGQNVTFRCDPISEHNRLYWYRQTLGQGPEFLTYFQNEAQLEKSRLLSDRFSAERPKGSFSTLEIQRTEQGDSAMYLCASNLLGVTGELFFGEGSRLTVL.

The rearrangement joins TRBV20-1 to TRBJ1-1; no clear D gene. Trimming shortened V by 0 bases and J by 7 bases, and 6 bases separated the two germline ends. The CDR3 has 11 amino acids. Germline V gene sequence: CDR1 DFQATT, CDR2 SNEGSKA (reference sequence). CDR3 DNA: TGCAGTGCTAGAGAGGACTTTGAAGCTTTCTTT. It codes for CSAREDFEAFF.

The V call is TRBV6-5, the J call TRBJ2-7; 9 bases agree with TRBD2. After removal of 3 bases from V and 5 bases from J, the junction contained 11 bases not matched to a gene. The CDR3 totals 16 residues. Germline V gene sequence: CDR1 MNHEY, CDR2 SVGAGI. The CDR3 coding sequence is TGTGCCAGCAGTTATAGGCCTAGCGGGACACGGAACGAGCAGTACTTC. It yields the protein CASSYRPSGTRNEQYF.

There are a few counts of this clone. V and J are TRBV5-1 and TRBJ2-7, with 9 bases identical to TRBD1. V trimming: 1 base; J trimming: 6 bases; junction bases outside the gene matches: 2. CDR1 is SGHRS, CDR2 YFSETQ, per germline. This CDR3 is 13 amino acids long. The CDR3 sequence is CASSLWTGVEQYF. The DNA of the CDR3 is TGCGCCAGCAGCTTGTGGACAGGGGTCGAGCAGTACTTC.

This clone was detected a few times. As DNA, the CDR3 is TGTGCCAGCAGGCCGGACGGGACTCCAACCTACGAGCAGTACTTC. Protein: CASRPDGTPTYEQYF. V gene TRBV6-5 combines with J gene TRBJ2-7, with a weak D call TRBD2 (6 bases). Deletions cut 6 bases from V and 2 bases from J, with 17 bases between. The germline V gene encodes CDR1 MNHEY and CDR2 SVGAGI. CDR3 length: 15 residues.

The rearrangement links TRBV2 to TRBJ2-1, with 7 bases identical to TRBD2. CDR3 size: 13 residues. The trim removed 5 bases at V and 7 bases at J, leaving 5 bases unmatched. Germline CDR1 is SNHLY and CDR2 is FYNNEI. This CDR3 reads CASSRREGNEQFF. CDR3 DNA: TGTGCCAGCAGTCGGAGGGAGGGAAATGAGCAGTTCTTC.

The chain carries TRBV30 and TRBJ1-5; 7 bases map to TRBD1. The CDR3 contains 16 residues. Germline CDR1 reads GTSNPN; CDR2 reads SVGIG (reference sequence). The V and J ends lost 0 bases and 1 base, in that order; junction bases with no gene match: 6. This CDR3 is CAWSVSRGLSNQPQHF. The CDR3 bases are TGTGCCTGGAGTGTATCGAGGGGGCTCAGCAATCAGCCCCAGCATTTT.

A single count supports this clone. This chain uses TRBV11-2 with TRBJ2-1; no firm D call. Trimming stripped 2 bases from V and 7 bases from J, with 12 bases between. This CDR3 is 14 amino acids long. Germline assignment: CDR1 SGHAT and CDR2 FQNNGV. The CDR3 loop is CASSLIPGKNEQFF. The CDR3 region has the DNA TGTGCCAGCAGCTTAATCCCCGGCAAGAATGAGCAGTTCTTC.

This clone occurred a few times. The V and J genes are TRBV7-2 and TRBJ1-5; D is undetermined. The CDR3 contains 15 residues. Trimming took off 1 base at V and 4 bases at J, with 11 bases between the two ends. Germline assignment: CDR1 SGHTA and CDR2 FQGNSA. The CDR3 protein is CASSLEYTINQPQHF. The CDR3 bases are TGTGCCAGCAGCTTAGAATACACGATAAATCAGCCCCAGCATTTT.